This T cell receptor (beta chain) was observed in a study of T cells in Graves' hyperthyroidism and ophthalmopathy. Trimming pared 4 bases from V and 2 bases from J, leaving 11 bases between. The CDR3 is 15 amino acids. The V gene's germline CDR1 is SGHTA and CDR2 FQGTGA. Amplification of TCR beta CDR3 regions was performed using RNA transcripts as template. The TCR CDR3 first-round RT-PCR relied on the HTBI primer set. TCRdb reanalysed the multiplex PCR reads using MiXCR and keeps one entry per CDR3 protein. Here the sample spans under 300,000 distinct CDR3 sequences, approximately 16% being singletons.

Sequencing was performed on blood. This clonotype was sampled from a woman between 45 and 60 years old with Graves' hyperthyroidism that later progressed to Graves' ophthalmopathy. The genes are TRBV7-3 and TRBJ2-2, with D unclear. The chain's CDR3 is CASSSGDGNTGELFF. The DNA of the CDR3 is TGTGCCAGCAGCTCGGGCGATGGTAACACCGGGGAGCTGTTTTTT. Supplemented by reference TRBV7-3 and TRBJ2-2, the full variable domain reads GAGVSQTPSNKVTEKGKYVELRCDPISGHTALYWYRQSLGQGPEFLIYFQGTGAADDSGLPNDRFFAVRPEGSVSTLKIQRTERGDSAVYLCASSSGDGNTGELFFGEGSRLTVL.